The 31 T cell receptor beta chains listed next were all sequenced from one sample in a study of blood T cells in healthy people across ages. Next came a second PCR, run for about 6 to 11 cycles, which used a sample-barcoded 5' primer along with a J-beta primer mix. MiXCR, run by TCRdb on the 5' RACE reads, gives a single entry per CDR3 protein. The data show under 2 million distinct CDR3 sequences, with 34% seen just once and about 11% held by the top ten. Sample: blood. The receptors derive from a woman aged 25 to 45 in good health.

The chain couples TRBV6-1 to TRBJ2-1, with 8 bases fitting TRBD2. Germline V gives CDR1 MNHNS, CDR2 SASEGT. With 2 bases clipped from V and 9 bases from J, the junction kept 6 bases outside the gene matches. The CDR3 contains 14 residues. The CDR3 sequence: CASSELGRGAEQFF. For the CDR3, the DNA is TGTGCCAGCAGTGAACTTGGGCGGGGGGCTGAGCAGTTCTTC.

The chain uses TRBV6-1 and TRBJ2-7, with D perhaps TRBD1 or TRBD2 (5 bases each). Germline CDR1 and CDR2: MNHNS and SASEGT. V was shortened by 1 base and J by 3 bases, with 7 bases between the two germline ends. The CDR3 has 13 amino acids. As DNA, the CDR3 is TGTGCCAGCAGTGAAGTTGGGGGCTACGAGCAGTACTTC. It yields the protein CASSEVGGYEQYF.

Only a few counts were recorded for this clonotype. This sequence joins TRBV20-1 and TRBJ2-7; D may be TRBD2 (5 bases). The J call may not be correct, given that the DNA end is closer to TRBJ2-5. Germline loops: CDR1 DFQATT, CDR2 SNEGSKA (reference sequence). The CDR3 has 14 amino acids. The CDR3 loop reads CSARALTGSETQYF. The CDR3 DNA is TGCAGTGCTAGAGCCTTGACGGGGTCGGAGACCCAGTACTTC.

This clonotype turned up a few times. This rearrangement joins TRBV6-1 to TRBJ2-3, with 12 bases fitting TRBD2. Trimming took 6 bases from V and 5 from J; bases not matched to a gene: 6. CDR3 size: 15 residues. Germline V gene sequence: CDR1 MNHNS, CDR2 SASEGT. CDR3 DNA: TGTGCCAGCAGGGGACTAGCGGGCCGGGGAGATACGCAGTATTTT. It is translated as CASRGLAGRGDTQYF.

On this clonotype itself: One end of the junction is discordant with germline, which a read error may explain. The gene calls are TRBV12-3 or TRBV12-4 and TRBJ2-1; 8 positions agree with TRBD2. CDR3 length: 16 residues. The chain's CDR3 is CASSSMTSDSHNEQFF. CDR3 DNA sequence: TGTGCCAGCAGTTCGATGACTAGCGACTCCCACAATGAGCAGTTCTTC.

This chain links TRBV18 with TRBJ2-3; D might be TRBD2 (5 bases). Looked up from germline, CDR1 is KGHSH and CDR2 is LQKENI. This CDR3 has 16 amino acids. V lost 5 bases and J 2 bases, leaving 17 bases between the germline ends. Here the CDR3 reads CASSFLGSAATDTQYF. In DNA form, the CDR3 reads TGTGCCAGCTCATTCCTTGGTAGCGCGGCCACAGATACGCAGTATTTT.

The chain has TRBV27 and TRBJ1-2, with D maybe TRBD1 (5 bases). This CDR3 is built from 14 residues. Trimming left V 5 bases short and J 4 bases short, with 14 bases between. CDR1 is MNHEY and CDR2 is SMNVEV in the germline V gene (reference sequence). CDR3 bases: TGTGCCAGCAGTCCGGAGGGGATTATCTATGGCTACACCTTC. Protein product: CASSPEGIIYGYTF.

This clonotype has a handful of counts. The chain's CDR3 is CASSHYLAGGDTQYF. DNA of the CDR3: TGCGCCAGCAGCCACTACCTAGCGGGAGGAGATACGCAGTATTTT. This chain connects TRBV4-1 to TRBJ2-3, with TRBD2 matching 11 bases. Germline values: CDR1 MGHRA, CDR2 YSYEKL. The CDR3 is 15 amino acids. J lost 5 bases, V lost 3 bases, and 4 bases had no gene match.

V is TRBV20-1 and J is TRBJ2-7; no clear D. Between the trimmed V and J ends, which lost 4 bases and 0 bases, there was a span of 10 bases. This CDR3 has 13 residues. From germline, CDR1 is DFQATT and CDR2 SNEGSKA (reference sequence). The CDR3 bases are TGCAGTGCTACGCCCTCACGCTCCTACGAGCAGTACTTC. Translation: CSATPSRSYEQYF.

This clonotype was seen only once. The chain uses TRBV3-1 and TRBJ2-5, with 10 bases matching TRBD2. From germline, CDR1 is LGHDT and CDR2 YNNKEL (reference sequence). This CDR3 has 17 residues. V was clipped by 5 bases and J by 0 bases; unmatched bases: 9. This CDR3 is CASSSTSGRLYQETQYF. CDR3 nucleotide sequence: TGTGCCAGCAGCTCGACTAGCGGGCGTTTGTACCAAGAGACCCAGTACTTC.

J is TRBJ2-5 and V is TRBV3-1, with 8 nucleotides matching TRBD2. This CDR3 is built from 18 residues. Per the germline V gene, CDR1 is LGHDT and CDR2 is YNNKEL (reference sequence). The V segment lost 1 base and the J segment 4 bases; nucleotides outside the gene matches: 14. The CDR3: CASSQGLGVAGSLETQYF. Here the CDR3 DNA reads TGTGCCAGCAGCCAAGGGCTTGGGGTAGCGGGGTCACTAGAGACCCAGTACTTC.

The rearrangement uses TRBV20-1 and TRBJ2-1; TRBD2 is a possible D gene (5 bases). Germline lookup yields CDR1 DFQATT and CDR2 SNEGSKA (reference sequence). V was shortened by 5 bases and J by 4 bases, with 12 bases between the two germline ends. This CDR3 contains 13 residues. In DNA, the CDR3 is TGCAGTGCTGACCCGGGGAGATACAATGAGCAGTTCTTC. Translated: CSADPGRYNEQFF.

A few counts support this clonotype. The rearrangement joins TRBV20-1 to TRBJ2-7, with TRBD1 matching 11 bases. The length of the CDR3 is 14 residues. Germline values: CDR1 DFQATT, CDR2 SNEGSKA (reference sequence). The junction had 8 bases not matched to a gene; V was cut back by 6 bases and J by 4 bases. CDR3 amino acids: CSADSRDRGYEQYF. In DNA, the CDR3 is TGCAGTGCCGATTCCCGGGACAGGGGGTACGAGCAGTACTTC.

This clonotype was observed a handful of times. The chain uses TRBV15 and TRBJ2-1; TRBD2 matches 7 bases. Germline values: CDR1 LNHNV, CDR2 YYDKDF (reference sequence). Trimming at V came to 0 bases and at J to 5 bases, leaving 7 bases not matched to a gene. The CDR3 totals 16 residues. The CDR3 DNA is TGTGCCACCAGCAGAGATGTTCTAGCGGTCGACAATGAGCAGTTCTTC. Translation gives CATSRDVLAVDNEQFF. Using reference TRBV15 and TRBJ2-1 for the parts outside the CDR3, the full variable domain is DAMVIQNPRYQVTQFGKPVTLSCSQTLNHNVMYWYQQKSSQAPKLLFHYYDKDFNNEADTPDNFQSRRPNTSFCFLDIRSPGLGDTAMYLCATSRDVLAVDNEQFFGPGTRLTVL.

This clonotype appeared a few times. The rearrangement uses TRBV20-1 and TRBJ1-2; weak D call: TRBD1 (5 bases). CDR3 length: 13 residues. Germline assignment: CDR1 DFQATT and CDR2 SNEGSKA (reference sequence). V was trimmed by 3 bases and J by 2 bases, leaving 10 bases between them. CDR3 sequence (DNA): TGCAGTGCTAGTCGCGGACAAAACTATGGCTACACCTTC. Protein product: CSASRGQNYGYTF.

This clonotype was observed at least ten times. The gene calls are TRBV12-3 or TRBV12-4 and TRBJ2-7; the match to TRBD1 covers 9 bases. The V segment lost 5 bases and the J segment 4 bases; nucleotides outside the gene matches: 9. This CDR3 is 15 amino acids long. In DNA, the CDR3 is TGTGCCAGCAGTCTGGGGACAGGGATAACATACGAGCAGTACTTC. Its protein product is CASSLGTGITYEQYF.

This clonotype was seen many times. This chain links TRBV24-1 with TRBJ2-1, with a tentative D call TRBD1 (7 bases). Germline CDR1 and CDR2: KGHDR and SFDVKD. The CDR3 contains 14 residues. Trimming removed 6 bases at V and 6 bases at J, with 14 bases between. The CDR3 sequence is CATSMAGGGNEQFF. For the CDR3, the DNA is TGTGCCACCAGTATGGCAGGGGGAGGCAATGAGCAGTTCTTC.

This clonotype was counted a few times. J is TRBJ1-4 and V is TRBV7-3; the D gene is possibly TRBD1 (6 bases). CDR1 and CDR2 (germline): SGHTA, FQGTGA. V gave up 3 bases and J gave up 5 bases, with 19 bases separating them. The CDR3 sequence is 17 residues long. CDR3 DNA sequence: TGTGCCAGCAGCTTTAATCCGGGGGCAGGATGGAATGAAAAACTGTTTTTT. Protein: CASSFNPGAGWNEKLFF. Combining the CDR3 with reference TRBV7-3 and TRBJ1-4 gives the whole variable domain GAGVSQTPSNKVTEKGKYVELRCDPISGHTALYWYRQSLGQGPEFLIYFQGTGAADDSGLPNDRFFAVRPEGSVSTLKIQRTERGDSAVYLCASSFNPGAGWNEKLFFGSGTQLSVL.

The rearrangement links TRBV5-1 to TRBJ2-3; 11 bases align to TRBD2. V lost 2 bases and J lost 0; bases outside the gene matches: 8. Germline CDR1 and CDR2: SGHRS and YFSETQ. This CDR3 region has 18 residues. The CDR3 here is CASSFRLAGLPSTDTQYF. In nucleotides, the CDR3 is TGCGCCAGCAGCTTCCGACTAGCGGGACTTCCTAGCACAGATACGCAGTATTTT.

A few counts support this clonotype. The rearrangement uses TRBV5-5 and TRBJ2-3; D call uncertain. The V end lost 0 bases, the J end lost 1 base, and 9 bases lay between the germline ends. CDR1 is SGHKS, CDR2 YYEKEE, per germline (reference sequence). The CDR3 covers 15 residues. CDR3 DNA sequence: TGTGCCAGCAGCTTGGTGTTAGGGCGCACAGATACGCAGTATTTT. Its translation: CASSLVLGRTDTQYF.

This clonotype was counted between two and nine times. The chain has TRBV18 and TRBJ2-1; tentatively, D is TRBD2 (6 bases). Trimming took off 5 bases at V and 1 base at J, with 21 bases between the two ends. Germline V gives CDR1 KGHSH, CDR2 LQKENI. The CDR3 is made up of 18 amino acids. CDR3 region: CASSEASDNSRSYNEQFF. Here the CDR3 DNA reads TGTGCCAGCTCAGAGGCTAGCGACAATTCCCGGTCCTACAATGAGCAGTTCTTC.

This clonotype was counted a single time. Germline is not matched at one junction end, which may reflect a read error. This chain connects TRBV5-5 to TRBJ2-5; TRBD2 is a possible D gene (6 bases). Germline loops: CDR1 SGHKS, CDR2 YYEKEE (reference sequence). The CDR3 length is 14 residues. CDR3 nucleotides: TGTGCCAACAGCCGGGGGTATGTCCAAGAGACCCAGTACTTC. It yields the protein CANSRGYVQETQYF.

The chain carries TRBV3-1 and TRBJ1-3; no clear D. The CDR3 is made up of 13 amino acids. V was shortened by 1 base and J by 1 base, with 2 bases between the two germline ends. CDR1 is LGHDT and CDR2 is YNNKEL in the germline V gene (reference sequence). The CDR3 sequence: CASSQGSGNTIYF. In DNA form, the CDR3 reads TGTGCCAGCAGCCAAGGGTCTGGAAACACCATATATTTT.

The chain has TRBV15 and TRBJ2-7; 7 positions match TRBD2. Losses at the gene ends were 0 bases for V and 0 bases for J; bases not matched to a gene: 2. The germline CDR1 and CDR2 sequences are LNHNV and YYDKDF (reference sequence). This CDR3 has 15 residues. CDR3 protein: CATSREGGSSYEQYF. In DNA form, the CDR3 reads TGTGCCACCAGCAGAGAGGGGGGGAGCTCCTACGAGCAGTACTTC.

Here the CDR3 reads CASTAERYQETQYF. CDR3 bases: TGTGCCAGCACCGCGGAACGGTACCAAGAGACCCAGTACTTC. V and J are TRBV27 and TRBJ2-5; D uncertain. V shed 7 bases and J shed 0 bases, with 12 bases lying between them. The CDR3 runs to 14 residues. Germline V gene lookup returns CDR1 MNHEY and CDR2 SMNVEV (reference sequence).

This clonotype was counted a few times. The V and J genes are TRBV6-1 and TRBJ2-7; TRBD1 or TRBD2 may be the D gene (6 bases each). Trimming left V 6 bases short and J 6 bases short, with 15 bases between. Germline loops: CDR1 MNHNS, CDR2 SASEGT. The CDR3 is 13 residues long. The CDR3 sequence: CASSTKGGIEQYF. CDR3 DNA sequence: TGTGCCAGCAGCACGAAGGGGGGAATCGAGCAGTACTTC.

This clonotype was observed many times. The chain has TRBV12-3 or TRBV12-4 and TRBJ2-3; maybe TRBD2 (6 bases). CDR3 length equals 17 residues. The V end was cut by 6 bases, the J end by 0 bases, with 19 bases between. The CDR3, as DNA: TGTGCCAGCAGGGACGGGGGACTCTTACTTAGCACAGATACGCAGTATTTT. It yields the protein CASRDGGLLLSTDTQYF.

The V gene is TRBV27, the J gene TRBJ2-2; 9 nucleotides agree with TRBD2. Germline trimming cut 6 bases from V and 4 bases from J; bases unmatched to any gene: 3. CDR1 is MNHEY and CDR2 is SMNVEV in the germline V gene (reference sequence). CDR3 size: 14 residues. In nucleotides, the CDR3 is TGTGCCAGCAGGAGCGGGAGGAGCACCGGGGAGCTGTTTTTT. This sequence encodes CASRSGRSTGELFF.

The chain recombines TRBV4-2 with TRBJ1-6; no reliable D call. The CDR3 extends over 15 amino acids. The germline V gene has CDR1 LGHNA and CDR2 YNFKEQ. V lost 0 bases and J lost 9, with 12 bases in between. The CDR3: CASSQESVLSSPLHF. In nucleotides, the CDR3 is TGTGCCAGCAGCCAAGAGAGTGTCCTGAGTTCACCCCTCCACTTT.

Concerning this clonotype: At one boundary the junction diverges from the germline segment, which might be a read error. V usage is TRBV6-5 and J usage is TRBJ2-5, with no clear D. CDR3 size: 14 residues. Germline assignment: CDR1 MNHEY and CDR2 SVGAGI. The CDR3 loop is CANSYSRRQETQYF. The CDR3 DNA follows: TGTGCCAACAGTTACTCGCGCAGACAAGAGACCCAGTACTTC.

This clonotype turned up a few times. The chain employs TRBV20-1 and TRBJ2-3, with D possibly being TRBD1 (6 bases). V lost 5 bases and J 2 bases, leaving 14 bases between the germline ends. The CDR3 covers 14 residues. In germline, CDR1 is DFQATT, CDR2 SNEGSKA (reference sequence). The chain's CDR3 is CSALQGRYTDTQYF. In DNA form, the CDR3 reads TGCAGTGCTCTTCAGGGGCGCTACACAGATACGCAGTATTTT.